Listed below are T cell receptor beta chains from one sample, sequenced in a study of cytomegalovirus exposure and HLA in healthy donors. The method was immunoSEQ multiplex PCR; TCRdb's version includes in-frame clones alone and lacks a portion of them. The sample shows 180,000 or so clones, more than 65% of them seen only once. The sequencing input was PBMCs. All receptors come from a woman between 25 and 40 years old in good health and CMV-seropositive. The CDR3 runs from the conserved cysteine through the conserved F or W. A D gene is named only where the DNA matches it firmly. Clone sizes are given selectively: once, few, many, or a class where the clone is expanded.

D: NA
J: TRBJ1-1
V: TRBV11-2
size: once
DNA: TGTGCCAGCAGCTTAAAGAGGGTCATCACTGAAGCTTTCTTT
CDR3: CASSLKRVITEAFF

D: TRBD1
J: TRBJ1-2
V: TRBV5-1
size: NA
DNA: TGCGCCAGCAGCTTGCAGGGACAGGGTGTTTCGGAGGGCTACACCTTC
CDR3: CASSLQGQGVSEGYTF

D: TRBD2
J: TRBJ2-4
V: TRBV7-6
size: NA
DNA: TGTGCCAGCAGCTCCATTTCGGGAGGGCAAAACATTCAGTACTTC
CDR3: CASSSISGGQNIQYF

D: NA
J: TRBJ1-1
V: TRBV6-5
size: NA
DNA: TGTGCCAGCAGTTACTCGAGAGGGAACACTGAAGCTTTCTTT
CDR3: CASSYSRGNTEAFF

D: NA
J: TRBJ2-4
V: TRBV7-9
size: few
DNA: TGTGCCAGCAGCTCCCAGGTTGCCAAAAACATTCAGTACTTC
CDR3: CASSSQVAKNIQYF

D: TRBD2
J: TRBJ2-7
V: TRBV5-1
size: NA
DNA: TGCGCCAGCAGCTTGGTAGCGGGGGTTCTCTCCTACGAGCAGTACTTC
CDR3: CASSLVAGVLSYEQYF

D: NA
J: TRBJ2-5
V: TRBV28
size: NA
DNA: TGTGCCAGCGGGAGGGAGACCCAGTACTTC
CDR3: CASGRETQYF

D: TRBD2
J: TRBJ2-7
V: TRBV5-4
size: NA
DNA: TGTGCCAGCAGCTTGGGAGGAACTAGCGGGAGTATCTACGAGCAGTACTTC
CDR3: CASSLGGTSGSIYEQYF

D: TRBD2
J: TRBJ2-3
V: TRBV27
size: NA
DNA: TGTGCCAGCAGTTTTGGACTAGCGGGAGATACGCAGTATTTT
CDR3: CASSFGLAGDTQYF

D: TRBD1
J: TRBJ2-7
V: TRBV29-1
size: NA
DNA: TGCAGCGTTCGGACAGGGGACCTCTACGAGCAGTACTTC
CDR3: CSVRTGDLYEQYF

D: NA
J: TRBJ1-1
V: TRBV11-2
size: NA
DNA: TGTGCCAGCAGCTTAGGTTTAATGGGCAACACTGAAGCTTTCTTT
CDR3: CASSLGLMGNTEAFF

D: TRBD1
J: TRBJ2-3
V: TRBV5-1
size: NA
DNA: TGCGCCAGCAGCCAAGCCCGGGACAGTACAGATACGCAGTATTTT
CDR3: CASSQARDSTDTQYF

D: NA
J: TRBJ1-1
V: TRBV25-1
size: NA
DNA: TGTGCCAGCACCTCCCGTGTGGCTGGCACTGAAGCTTTCTTT
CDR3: CASTSRVAGTEAFF

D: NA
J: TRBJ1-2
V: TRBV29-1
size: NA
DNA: TGCAGCACCCAGGGTTCTCGTGGCTACACCTTC
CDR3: CSTQGSRGYTF

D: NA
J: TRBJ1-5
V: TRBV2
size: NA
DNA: TGTGCCAGCAGTGAGTCGGGTCGCCAGCCCCAGCATTTT
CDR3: CASSESGRQPQHF

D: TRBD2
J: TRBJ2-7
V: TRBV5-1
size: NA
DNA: TGCGCCAGCAGCTGGACGGGGGGAGTGGGCTACGAGCAGTACTTC
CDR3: CASSWTGGVGYEQYF

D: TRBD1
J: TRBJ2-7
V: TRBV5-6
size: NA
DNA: TGTGCCAGCAGCTTAGGTAACAGGGGATACGAGCAGTACTTC
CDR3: CASSLGNRGYEQYF

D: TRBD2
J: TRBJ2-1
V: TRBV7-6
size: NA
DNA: TGTGCCAGCAGCTTAGTGGGCGGGAGGGACGATGAGCAGTTCTTC
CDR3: CASSLVGGRDDEQFF

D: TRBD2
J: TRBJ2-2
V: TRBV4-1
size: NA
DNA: TGCGCCAGCAGCCTGAGGACTAGCGGGAGTAACACCGGGGAGCTGTTTTTT
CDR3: CASSLRTSGSNTGELFF

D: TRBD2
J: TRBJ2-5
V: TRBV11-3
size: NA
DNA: TGTGCCAGCAGCATTAGCGGGACGGAGACCCAGTACTTC
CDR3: CASSISGTETQYF

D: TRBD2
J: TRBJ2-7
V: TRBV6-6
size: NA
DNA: TGTGCCAGCAGTTACAGGGCTAGCGGGAGCGCGAACGAGCAGTACTTC
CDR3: CASSYRASGSANEQYF

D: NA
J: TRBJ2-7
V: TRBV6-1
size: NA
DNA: TGTGCCAGCAACTATGAGGGAGGATCCTACGAGCAGTACTTC
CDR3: CASNYEGGSYEQYF

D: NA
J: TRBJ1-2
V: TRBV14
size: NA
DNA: TGTGCCAGCAGCCAAGCCGGGGTGGGAGGCTACACCTTC
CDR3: CASSQAGVGGYTF

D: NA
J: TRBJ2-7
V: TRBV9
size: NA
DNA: TGTGCCAGCAGCGTAGGGGCAGGGGCTCCCCGTCGGTACGAGCAGTACTTC
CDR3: CASSVGAGAPRRYEQYF

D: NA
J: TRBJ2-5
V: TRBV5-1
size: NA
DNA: TGCGCCAGCAGCCCCCAGCAAGAGACCCAGTACTTC
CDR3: CASSPQQETQYF